A selection of T cell receptor beta chains follows, all from one sample in a study of identical twins. TCRdb passed the 5' RACE reads through MiXCR, listing each CDR3 protein once. The sample has about 890,000 distinct CDR3 sequences; roughly 12% are singletons. The same data also went into a second study, on yellow fever vaccine responses in identical twins.

The specimen sequenced was PBMCs. The receptors originated from a woman younger than 30 in good health. CDR3s include the opening cysteine and the closing phenylalanine or tryptophan. The order of the fields is V gene, CDR3 protein.

>TRBV2
CASKARQGAFHGYTF
>TRBV15
CATSRPGASNTGELFF
>TRBV29-1
CSVDRTSGFGEQFF
>TRBV6-5
CASSSRHGARGTDTQYF
>TRBV6-1
CASRRGLGETVSYNEQFF
>TRBV2
CASSETLAGTETQYF
>TRBV29-1
CSVAGSATNEKLFF
>TRBV6-5
CASRSRGDTQYF
>TRBV7-6
CASAEFRSSPLHF
>TRBV20-1
CSATTGLSDEQFF
>TRBV2
CASSEQGASGNTIYF
>TRBV24-1
CATRGLAGKQDNEQFF
>TRBV29-1
CSVLTGGQGQFF
>TRBV10-3
CAIKGASGSYEQYF
>TRBV29-1
CSVVPEGLVPEAFF
>TRBV20-1
CSASGGRKDTQYF
>TRBV27
CASSLGMIYEQYF
>TRBV4-1
CASSQALSSTDTQYF
>TRBV12-3/TRBV12-4
CASSLRESSYNEQFF
>TRBV29-1
CSVDRGTTDTQYF
>TRBV9
CASSARTGSPLHF
>TRBV12-3/TRBV12-4
CASSLGGYPDSPLHF
>TRBV7-6
CASSSGTTPAGELFF
>TRBV24-1
CATSDQDRGIAGANVLTF
>TRBV12-3/TRBV12-4
CASSGTSGSPTRSYNEQFF
>TRBV6-1
CASSENGRTEAFF
>TRBV3-1
CASSFQARAEAFF